This paragraph reports one TCR beta chain. This sample is drawn from a study of blood T cell repertoires in COVID-19. The CDR3 spans 16 residues. V dropped 4 bases and J dropped 6; count of bases not matched to a gene: 12. Germline-derived CDR1 and CDR2 are PRHDT and FYEKMQ (reference sequence). Using immunoSEQ multiplex PCR, the repertoire was profiled, and TCRdb retains in-frame clones only, with some absent. Of some 200,000 clones listed, 86% are singletons. Sequenced input: peripheral blood. This TCR came from an elderly man with acute or convalescent COVID-19. The chain links TRBV13 to TRBJ2-7; 10 nucleotides line up with TRBD2. The CDR3 reads CASSYYPGLATSEQYF. The CDR3 DNA reads as TGTGCCAGCAGCTACTATCCGGGACTAGCGACCTCCGAGCAGTACTTC.